The clone carrying this TCR beta chain has more than one count but fewer than ten. The antigen is undetermined. V gave up 1 base and J gave up 0 bases; unmatched junction bases: 10. The CDR3 is 19 residues long. Looked up from germline, CDR1 is SGHVS and CDR2 is FQNEAQ. Time point described: newly diagnosed GD, antithyroid drugs for less than 3 months. RNA isolated from PBMCs was used to make the TCR library. This record comes from a study of regulatory T cells in long-lasting Graves disease. Across the whole study: For a period under 3 months, newly diagnosed Graves' patients had taken antithyroid drugs. Points from the study as a whole: Between persistent patients, about 2,800 public clonotypes were shared, exceeding the roughly 1,000 shared between new patients.

Arm-PCR of CDR3 regions and iRepertoire HTBI primers were the basis on which TCR beta libraries were built. TCRdb recomputed calls from the multiplex PCR reads with MiXCR, one row per CDR3 protein. The table lists under 700,000 distinct CDR3 sequences, 15% to 20% of them singletons. The sample was also linked to a second study, of T cells in Graves' hyperthyroidism and ophthalmopathy. In that study: Among the patients, aged 18 to 65, hyperthyroidism was newly diagnosed and had lasted under 2 months.

This TCR was sampled from a middle-aged woman with Graves disease. The V and J genes are TRBV7-8 and TRBJ1-2; 11 nucleotides agree with TRBD1. This specimen was peripheral blood mononuclear cells (PBMCs), taken at new diagnosis, from a patient treated with antithyroid drugs. This CDR3 reads CASSLGRHWTGGPNYGYTF. DNA for the CDR3: TGTGCCAGCAGCTTAGGTCGGCATTGGACAGGGGGCCCTAACTATGGCTACACCTTC.